The present entry profiles one T cell receptor beta chain with its context. The data were taken from a study of blood T cell repertoires in COVID-19. The overall study: The analysed material was cDNA or gDNA that came from T cells, B-cell-depleted T cells, or PBMCs.

In the source study's methods: Estimation of nucleated cell counts relied on the amplification of reference gene primers. Profiling relied on immunoSEQ multiplex PCR, and the TCRdb table lists in-frame clones only, not all of them. V, J and clone size are those of that table, while D and trimming were read from the DNA. This table has about 400,000 clones, 89% appearing once. This clonotype was sampled from a man in his forties or fifties with acute or convalescent COVID-19. Material for sequencing was peripheral blood.

DNA of the CDR3: TGTGCCTGGAGTGATACAGGGGGCACTGAAGCTTTCTTT. It codes for CAWSDTGGTEAFF. The rearrangement joins TRBV30 to TRBJ1-1; 8 nucleotides match TRBD1. The CDR3 runs 13 residues. The germline V gene has CDR1 GTSNPN and CDR2 SVGIG (reference sequence). Losses at the gene ends were 1 base for V and 4 bases for J; bases not matched to a gene: 2.